This T cell receptor (beta chain) was found in a study of T-cell memory formation after mild COVID-19. Study summary: TCR clusters showed largely donor specificity. General study findings and limits: Contracting CD4+ clones were located mainly in CM and EM, and CD8+ clones in EMRA. Pre-infection memory harbored some responding clones, suggesting cross-reactive memory joined.

TCRalpha and TCRbeta libraries used 5'RACE with constant-segment primers and UMIs. One entry per CDR3 protein, called by TCRdb with MiXCR from the 5' RACE reads. In the table there are about 540,000 distinct CDR3 sequences, roughly 22% of which are singletons. CDR1 is ENHRY, CDR2 SYGVKD, per germline. V lost 0 bases to trimming and J lost 9 bases, with 9 bases between them. There are 13 residues in the CDR3. Comment on this clonotype: The antigen is not known.

The TCR sequence derives from an adult woman who had mild COVID-19 (a few samples of this study predate the infection). Cell type and time point are not known. The rearrangement uses TRBV10-3 and TRBJ2-1; D remains ambiguous. Sequencing used PBMCs or a T cell subset sorted from them (not recorded which). CDR3 loop: CAISESTISEQFF. The CDR3 nucleotides are TGTGCCATCAGTGAGTCAACTATCAGTGAGCAGTTCTTC.